The 16 T cell receptor beta chains reported below all come from one sample, sequenced in a study of T cell responses to AZD1222 COVID-19 vaccine. Profiled with immunoSEQ multiplex PCR; TCRdb holds only in-frame clones, not every one. The sample yields about 180,000 clones, approximately 94% seen once. The source was peripheral blood, collected 28 days after the second AZD1222 dose. The receptors come from an adult who received the AZD1222 COVID-19 vaccine.

V and J are TRBV30 and TRBJ1-4; TRBD1 matches at 10 bases. CDR3 length equals 15 residues. Germline loops: CDR1 GTSNPN, CDR2 SVGIG (reference sequence). The junction had 7 bases not matched to a gene; V was cut back by 2 bases and J by 7 bases. The CDR3 region has the DNA TGTGCCTGGAGTTACGGCGGGACAGGGGTTGAAAAACTGTTTTTT. Its protein product is CAWSYGGTGVEKLFF.

The V gene is TRBV18, the J gene TRBJ1-3; D is uncertain. The length of the CDR3 is 15 residues. V shed 3 bases and J shed 7 bases, with 16 bases lying between them. The germline CDR1 and CDR2 sequences are KGHSH and LQKENI. The CDR3 bases are TGTGCCAGCTCACCCCAGAGCTCTGGTGGGAACACCATATATTTT. Amino acid sequence: CASSPQSSGGNTIYF.

Only one count was recorded for this clone. This chain's CDR3 is CASSSRGFAYEQYF. CDR3 bases: TGTGCCAGCAGCTCCAGGGGATTCGCCTACGAGCAGTACTTC. This chain links TRBV7-9 with TRBJ2-7; TRBD1 might be the D (6 bases). This CDR3 region has 14 residues. Germline CDR1 is SEHNR and CDR2 is FQNEAQ (reference sequence). Trimming removed 4 bases at V and 2 bases at J, with 12 bases between.

J is TRBJ1-1 and V is TRBV18; 11 nucleotides match TRBD1. The V segment lost 2 bases and the J segment 5 bases; nucleotides outside the gene matches: 7. Germline V CDR1 and CDR2: KGHSH, LQKENI. The CDR3 runs 16 residues. CDR3 in DNA: TGTGCCAGCTCACCAATTTCCGGGACAGGGGGGACTGAAGCTTTCTTT. Protein sequence: CASSPISGTGGTEAFF.

V gene TRBV9 combines with J gene TRBJ2-7, with 11 bases aligning to TRBD2. Germline CDR1 is SGDLS and CDR2 is YYNGEE. V trimming: 3 bases; J trimming: 3 bases; junction bases outside the gene matches: 2. There are 14 residues in the CDR3. The CDR3 protein is CASSEGLADYEQYF. The CDR3 DNA sequence: TGTGCCAGCAGCGAGGGACTAGCGGACTACGAGCAGTACTTC.

The CDR3 sequence: CASSLSAGSYEQYF. Here the CDR3 DNA reads TGTGCCAGCAGTTTATCGGCGGGGTCCTACGAGCAGTACTTC. This chain links TRBV27 with TRBJ2-7; TRBD2 is a possible D gene (6 bases). From germline, CDR1 is MNHEY and CDR2 SMNVEV (reference sequence). V lost 0 bases and J 1 base, leaving 7 bases between the germline ends. This CDR3 is built from 14 residues.

The V call is TRBV6-6, the J call TRBJ2-7; maybe TRBD1 (6 bases). Germline-derived CDR1 and CDR2 are MNHNY and SVGAGI (reference sequence). The CDR3 consists of 14 residues. Trimming stripped 10 bases from V and 4 bases from J, with 20 bases between. Here the CDR3 DNA reads TGTGCCACACAGGGCGGAGGTTATGGGTACGAGCAGTACTTC. Translated: CATQGGGYGYEQYF.

The chain's CDR3 is CASSLTGTSGTYEQYF. As DNA, the CDR3 is TGTGCCAGCAGCTTGACCGGGACTAGCGGCACCTACGAGCAGTACTTC. The J gene is TRBJ2-7, the V gene TRBV7-8, with TRBD2 matching over 11 bases. The CDR3 is 16 residues long. The V gene's germline CDR1 is SGHVS and CDR2 FQNEAQ. With V trimmed by 3 bases and J by 2 bases, 6 bases remained unmatched.

The chain joins TRBV18 to TRBJ2-2, with D uncertain. V shed 1 base and J shed 0 bases, with 9 bases lying between them. Looked up from germline, CDR1 is KGHSH and CDR2 is LQKENI. The CDR3 contains 16 residues. The CDR3 sequence: CASSPRRDPNTGELFF. The CDR3 DNA sequence: TGTGCCAGCTCACCACGAAGAGATCCGAACACCGGGGAGCTGTTTTTT.

The chain uses TRBV10-3 and TRBJ1-1; D possibly corresponds to TRBD1 (6 bases). The germline CDR1 and CDR2 sequences are ENHRY and SYGVKD. The CDR3 runs 14 residues. V lost 6 bases, J lost 3 bases, and 14 bases lay in between. CDR3: CAIREQGEYTEAFF. CDR3 nucleotides: TGTGCCATCAGAGAACAGGGCGAGTACACTGAAGCTTTCTTT.

The rearrangement uses TRBV5-1 and TRBJ1-4; 11 bases are a match to TRBD1. The CDR3 is 16 amino acids. V dropped 4 bases and J dropped 0; count of bases not matched to a gene: 2. Germline V CDR1 and CDR2: SGHRS, YFSETQ. The CDR3 here is CASSKGQGATNEKLFF. The CDR3 nucleotides are TGCGCCAGCAGCAAGGGACAGGGGGCAACTAATGAAAAACTGTTTTTT.

The V call is TRBV2, the J call TRBJ2-7, with D perhaps matching TRBD1 or TRBD2 (5 bases each). The CDR3 runs to 11 residues. The germline V gene has CDR1 SNHLY and CDR2 FYNNEI. Trimming left V 8 bases short and J 11 bases short, with 16 bases between. The DNA for the CDR3 is TGTGCCAGCTTGAGGGGCCCCTTAGAGTACTTC. Its protein product is CASLRGPLEYF. Variable domain in full (rest from reference TRBV2 and TRBJ2-7): EPEVTQTPSHQVTQMGQEVILRCVPISNHLYFYWYRQILGQKVEFLVSFYNNEISEKSEIFDDQFSVERPDGSNFTLKIRSTKLEDSAMYFCASLRGPLEYFGPGTRLTVT.

This sequence joins TRBV14 and TRBJ1-1, with a possible D match to TRBD1 (5 bases). CDR1 and CDR2 from the germline V gene are SGHDN and FVKESK. V lost 4 bases and J 6 bases, leaving 15 bases between the germline ends. This CDR3 is 14 amino acids long. The CDR3 is CASSPTAQEPEAFF. The CDR3 bases are TGTGCCAGCAGCCCGACCGCACAGGAACCTGAAGCTTTCTTT.

The chain uses TRBV19 and TRBJ2-7, with TRBD2 matching 11 bases. In germline, CDR1 is LNHDA, CDR2 SQIVND (reference sequence). The V segment lost 4 bases and the J segment 2 bases; nucleotides outside the gene matches: 1. The CDR3 runs to 14 residues. CDR3 sequence (DNA): TGTGCCAGTAGTAGGACTAGCGGGCCCTACGAGCAGTACTTC. Translated: CASSRTSGPYEQYF.

V gene TRBV29-1 combines with J gene TRBJ1-1; TRBD1 agrees at 9 bases. Losses at the gene ends were 5 bases for V and 3 bases for J; bases not matched to a gene: 16. Germline V gives CDR1 SQVTM, CDR2 ANQGSEA. This CDR3 region has 17 residues. In nucleotides, the CDR3 is TGCAGCGTTATATGGAGGACAGGGGATAGTAAGGACACTGAAGCTTTCTTT. Encoded protein: CSVIWRTGDSKDTEAFF.

V is TRBV19 and J is TRBJ1-5; TRBD1 is a possible D gene (5 bases). The V end was cut by 7 bases, the J end by 3 bases, with 10 bases between. From germline, CDR1 is LNHDA and CDR2 SQIVND (reference sequence). The CDR3 extends over 13 amino acids. The CDR3 DNA reads TGTGCCAGTAACCTCAGGGACAATCAGCCCCAGCATTTT. This gives the protein CASNLRDNQPQHF.